This paragraph reports one TCR beta chain. The germline V gene encodes CDR1 SGDLS and CDR2 YYNGEE. The V and J ends lost 0 bases and 0 bases respectively, with 13 bases between them. This CDR3 is 17 amino acids long. In the original analysis: Estimated nucleated cell counts came from reference gene primer amplification. TCRdb's copy holds only in-frame clones and misses some; the assay was immunoSEQ multiplex PCR. V and J calls plus clone size are reproduced from that table; the DNA served to infer D and trimming. Altogether about 140,000 clones are present, about 85% being singletons, with the ten largest covering roughly 2.6%. The data were taken from a study of blood T cell repertoires in COVID-19. About the study: The origin of the acute and convalescent COVID-19 samples was the United States, Italy and Spain. T cells, B-cell-depleted T cells, or PBMCs provided the cDNA or gDNA that served as material.

The sample was peripheral blood. The sequence derives from a human donor with acute or convalescent COVID-19. The donor label of this sample is uncertain. The V gene is TRBV9, the J gene TRBJ2-1; D is possibly TRBD2 (6 bases). The CDR3 region is CASSVGEAVSSYNEQFF. CDR3 DNA: TGTGCCAGCAGCGTAGGGGAGGCGGTGAGCTCCTACAATGAGCAGTTCTTC.